The 25 T cell receptor gamma chains below were found in one sample sequenced in a study of γδ T cells in repeated Plasmodium falciparum infection. TCRdb redid the clone calls on the multiplex PCR reads with CATT. This table holds 11,000 to 15,000 gamma-chain clones, around 1.6% found once. Gammadelta T cells were flow-sorted from PBMC into Vgamma9/Vdelta2+ and Vdelta2-negative populations for bulk analysis. Sequencing used gamma-delta T cells from blood. Source of these receptors: a pool of human donors (malaria-infected and uninfected, not separated).

This clone was counted ten times or more. The protein TCRdb gives is from a much larger clone and does not agree with this DNA's translation at residue 4, likely a read error; the protein shown here comes from the DNA. The chain employs TRGV8 and TRGJ1 or TRGJ2. Assignment of the J gene here rests on matching the DNA to germline, because TCRdb gives none. Germline lookup yields CDR1 VENAVY and CDR2 YDSYNSRV. Trimming took 9 bases from V and 4 from J; bases not matched to a gene: 15. The CDR3 loop spans 14 amino acids. The CDR3 spells CATRVNRHYYKKLF. CDR3 bases: TGTGCCACCCGGGTCAACCGTCACTATTATAAGAAACTCTTT.

This clone has just a few counts. A far larger clone lies a single base away; this is likely a read error. Within the sample, other DNA sequences also encode this same CDR3. V usage is TRGV9 and J usage is TRGJ1 or TRGJ2. The J gene was missing in TCRdb and was found by matching the end of the DNA to germline. The length of the CDR3 is 13 residues. Germline CDR1 is GITISATS and CDR2 is ISYDGTV (reference sequence). CDR3 DNA: TGTGCTTTGTGGGGACCCTATTATTATAAGAAACTCTTT. It yields the protein CALWGPYYYKKLF.

There are a few counts of this clone. A far larger clone is only one base removed, so a read error is likely. This specimen includes other DNA sequences encoding the same CDR3. The chain is built from TRGV9 and TRGJP. TCRdb offers no J gene call, so here the DNA was matched to germline to obtain one. CDR1 and CDR2 from the germline V gene are GITISATS and ISYDGTV (reference sequence). The CDR3 has 16 amino acids. Here the CDR3 reads CALWETEELGKKIKVF. CDR3 coding DNA: TGTGCTTTGTGGGAAACGGAGGAGTTGGGCAAAAAAATCAAGGTATTT.

This clone came up a few times. TCRdb assigns this DNA the protein of a much larger clone, which departs from its translation at residue 14; this likely reflects a read error, and the protein shown comes from translating the DNA. The gene calls are TRGV3 and TRGJ1 or TRGJ2. The length of the CDR3 is 20 residues. V dropped 0 bases and J dropped 6; count of bases not matched to a gene: 26. Looked up from germline, CDR1 is VTNTFY and CDR2 is YDVSTARD (reference sequence). CDR3 sequence (DNA): TGTGCCACCTGGGACAGGCCGGCCCCCCCCCGGAACCCCAATACTTATAAGAAACTCTTT. Translated, it gives CATWDRPAPPRNPNTYKKLF.

This clone showed up many times. The protein held in TCRdb is that of a much larger clone and does not match this DNA's translation at residue 10, likely because of a read error; the protein shown is translated from the DNA. The chain uses TRGV4 and TRGJ1 or TRGJ2. Germline lookup yields CDR1 EGSTGY and CDR2 YDSYTSSV. Trimming at V came to 8 bases and at J to 0 bases, leaving 19 bases not matched to a gene. CDR3 size: 17 residues. The CDR3 region is CATSEVSKSKNYYKKLF. The CDR3 DNA is TGTGCCACCTCGGAAGTGAGTAAGAGCAAGAATTATTATAAGAAACTCTTT.

This clone was picked up a small number of times. This DNA's translation differs at residue 5 from TCRdb's protein, which comes from a much larger clone; a read error is likely, and the protein shown is translated from the DNA. The V gene is TRGV9, the J gene TRGJ1 or TRGJ2. Germline V lookup: CDR1 GITISATS, CDR2 ISYDGTV (reference sequence). The length of the CDR3 is 13 residues. After removal of 5 bases from V and 3 bases from J, the junction contained 7 bases not matched to a gene. CDR3 amino acids: CALWVGGYYKKLF. CDR3 DNA: TGTGCCTTGTGGGTGGGTGGTTATTATAAGAAACTCTTT.

In this sample, this clone turned up many times. It differs at one base from a far larger clone, so likely a read error. Different DNA sequences within this sample yield the same CDR3. The rearrangement links TRGV9 to TRGJP. CDR1 is GITISATS, CDR2 ISYDGTV, per germline (reference sequence). The V gene end was trimmed by 2 bases and the J gene end by 7 bases; junction bases not matched to a gene: 8. The CDR3 is 17 residues long. The CDR3 nucleotides are TGTGCCTTGTGGGAGGAGATACAGGAGTTGGGCAAAAAAATCAAGGTATTT. Amino acids: CALWEEIQELGKKIKVF.

A few counts support this clone. TCRdb attributes to this sequence the protein of a much larger clone, which differs from the DNA translation at residue 8; a read error is likely, and the protein displayed is translated from the DNA. The genes are TRGV9 and TRGJP. TCRdb carries no J gene annotation; the J gene was assigned here by matching the DNA with germline. There are 16 residues in the CDR3. V trimming: 2 bases; J trimming: 8 bases; junction bases outside the gene matches: 6. Germline V gene lookup returns CDR1 GITISATS and CDR2 ISYDGTV (reference sequence). CDR3 sequence reads: CALWEDNKLGKKIKVF. In DNA, the CDR3 is TGTGCCTTGTGGGAGGACAACAAGTTGGGCAAAAAAATCAAGGTATTT.

This clone appeared many times. Translating this DNA gives a protein that differs at residue 10 from the TCRdb one, which belongs to a much larger clone; a read error is likely, and the protein shown is this translation. This chain links TRGV4 with TRGJ1 or TRGJ2. Germline V gene data show CDR1 as EGSTGY and CDR2 as YDSYTSSV. The CDR3 spans 14 residues. The CDR3 reads CATWDGARYCKKLF. The CDR3, as DNA: TGTGCCACCTGGGATGGGGCCCGTTATTGTAAGAAACTCTTT.

Remarks on this clone: A far larger clone is only one base removed, so a read error is likely. The sample has other DNA sequences that encode this CDR3 too. The rearrangement links TRGV9 to TRGJP. TCRdb records no J gene; here it was assigned by comparing the DNA to germline. The CDR3 loop spans 19 amino acids. Germline V gene sequence: CDR1 GITISATS, CDR2 ISYDGTV (reference sequence). CDR3 nucleotides: TGTGCCTTGTGGGAGGTGCGGGATTTACAAGAGTTAGGCAAAAAAATCAAGGTATTT. It translates to CALWEVRDLQELGKKIKVF.

As concerns this clone: TCRdb lists the protein of a much larger clone for this DNA, which differs at residue 10, so this is likely a read error; the protein given here is translated from the DNA itself. CDR3 region: CATWDGTPCNYKKLF. Here the CDR3 DNA reads TGTGCCACCTGGGATGGCACCCCCTGTAACTATAAGAAACTCTTT. The gene calls are TRGV4 and TRGJ1 or TRGJ2. The V and J ends lost 1 base and 7 bases, in that order; junction bases with no gene match: 13. The CDR3 has 15 residues. Germline V gives CDR1 EGSTGY, CDR2 YDSYTSSV.

This clone rates as medium-sized. This sequence joins TRGV5 and TRGJ1 or TRGJ2. V trimming: 0 bases; J trimming: 7 bases; junction bases outside the gene matches: 15. CDR3 length: 16 amino acids. Germline values: CDR1 VINAFY, CDR2 YDVSNSKD. The CDR3 loop reads CATWDRPDRIWYKKLF. CDR3 bases: TGTGCCACCTGGGACAGGCCCGATAGGATTTGGTATAAGAAACTCTTT.

This clone was picked up a small number of times. The limits of the CDR3 on the DNA are not certain, so only TCRdb's listed CDR3 is given. Here the V gene is TRGV2, but the J gene went uncalled. Ends included, the CDR3 has 32 residues. Germline V gene lookup returns CDR1 EGSNGY and CDR2 YDSYNSKV. The chain's CDR3 is CATWTGAFRIRNSLAVEQHLLSQVSIGRIQHF.

Remarks on this clone: The mismatch at residue 2 between this DNA's translation and the TCRdb protein of a much larger clone likely reflects a read error; the protein shown is translated from the DNA. The chain combines TRGV9 with TRGJP. Matching the DNA to germline supplied the J gene, which TCRdb does not give. Per the germline V gene, CDR1 is GITISATS and CDR2 is ISYDGTV (reference sequence). The CDR3 runs 17 residues. CDR3 sequence reads: CTLWDQVRELGKKIKVF. The CDR3 DNA sequence: TGTACCTTGTGGGACCAGGTGCGAGAGTTGGGCAAAAAAATCAAGGTATTT.

This clone was found many times. V is TRGV9 and J is TRGJP. Germline CDR1 reads GITISATS; CDR2 reads ISYDGTV (reference sequence). The J segment lost 6 bases and the V segment lost 2 bases, leaving 10 bases of the junction unmatched. The CDR3 has 18 residues. The CDR3 protein is CALWEDLGAELGKKIKVF. Here the CDR3 DNA reads TGTGCCTTGTGGGAGGACCTGGGGGCAGAGTTGGGCAAAAAAATCAAGGTATTT.

Concerning this clone itself: This DNA's translation differs at residue 3 from TCRdb's protein, which comes from a much larger clone; a read error is likely, and the protein shown is translated from the DNA. The chain combines TRGV2 with TRGJ1 or TRGJ2. Germline V gene lookup returns CDR1 EGSNGY and CDR2 YDSYNSKV. CDR3 length equals 17 residues. CDR3 in amino acids: CASWDGLPAKYYYKKLF. The CDR3 DNA reads TGTGCCTCCTGGGACGGGCTCCCCGCCAAGTATTATTATAAGAAACTCTTT.

Comment on this clone: It differs at one base from a far larger clone, so likely a read error. At the DNA level, this CDR3 is encoded by other sequences in the same sample as well. This chain links TRGV9 with TRGJ1 or TRGJ2. Assignment of the J gene here rests on matching the DNA to germline, because TCRdb gives none. V was pared by 6 bases and J by 4 bases, with 6 bases of the junction left unmatched. CDR1 is GITISATS, CDR2 ISYDGTV, per germline (reference sequence). There are 12 residues in the CDR3. The CDR3 spells CALWRNYYKKLF. The CDR3 nucleotides are TGTGCCTTGTGGAGGAACTATTATAAGAAACTCTTT.

The sample holds many counts of this clone. This chain uses TRGV3 with TRGJP. The germline V gene encodes CDR1 VTNTFY and CDR2 YDVSTARD (reference sequence). CDR3 size: 17 residues. V lost 0 bases to trimming and J lost 9 bases; unmatched junction nucleotides: 8. CDR3 nucleotides: TGTGCCACCTGGGACAGGCCCGGGGGGTTGGGCAAAAAAATCAAGGTATTT. It codes for CATWDRPGGLGKKIKVF.

As to this clone: Translating this DNA gives a protein that differs at residue 12 from the TCRdb one, which belongs to a much larger clone; a read error is likely, and the protein shown is this translation. The J gene is TRGJ1 or TRGJ2, the V gene TRGV4. Matching the DNA to germline supplied the J gene, which TCRdb does not give. Germline assignment: CDR1 EGSTGY and CDR2 YDSYTSSV. The CDR3 runs 17 residues. The DNA of the CDR3 is TGTGCCACCTGGGATGGGCCTTATACGACGAATTGTTATAAGAAACTCTTT. It specifies CATWDGPYTTNCYKKLF.

This clone was recorded at least ten times. TCRdb pairs this DNA with a much larger clone's protein that differs at residue 8, likely a read error; the protein shown was translated from the DNA. V gene TRGV5 combines with J gene TRGJ1 or TRGJ2. The V segment lost 0 bases and the J segment 7 bases; nucleotides outside the gene matches: 6. The CDR3 is 13 amino acids. CDR1 and CDR2 (germline): VINAFY, YDVSNSKD. This CDR3 is CATWDRPEYKKLF. CDR3 nucleotide sequence: TGTGCCACCTGGGACAGGCCAGAGTATAAGAAACTCTTT.

This clone has a handful of counts. TCRdb attributes to this sequence the protein of a much larger clone, which differs from the DNA translation at residue 11; a read error is likely, and the protein displayed is translated from the DNA. The J gene went uncalled, whereas the V gene is TRGV5. The CDR3 consists of 13 residues. The germline V gene encodes CDR1 VINAFY and CDR2 YDVSNSKD. This CDR3 is CATWDTFYYKELF. In nucleotides, the CDR3 is TGTGCCACCTGGGACACGTTTTATTATAAGGAACTCTTT.

As to this clone: The translation of this DNA and the TCRdb protein of a much larger clone differ at residue 7, probably owing to a read error; the protein shown here is translated from the DNA. The genes are TRGV9 and TRGJ1 or TRGJ2. Here the J gene was assigned by germline matching of the DNA, as TCRdb has none. The junction had 5 bases not matched to a gene; V was cut back by 2 bases and J by 10 bases. There are 11 residues in the CDR3. The germline CDR1 and CDR2 sequences are GITISATS and ISYDGTV (reference sequence). The DNA of the CDR3 is TGTGCCTTGTGGGAGGACGAGAAGAAACTCTTT. This sequence encodes CALWEDEKKLF.

A remark on this clone: The protein in TCRdb stems from a much larger clone and differs at residue 11 from this DNA's translation, likely a read error; here the protein is translated from the DNA. V gene TRGV4 was called; the J gene was not. This CDR3 has 13 amino acids. CDR1 and CDR2 (germline): EGSTGY, YDSYTSSV. In DNA, the CDR3 is TGTGCCACCTGGGATCTGAATTATTATAAGGAACTCTTT. It codes for CATWDLNYYKELF.

This clone has a count of ten or more. An end of the junction differs from the germline gene, which may be a read error. The chain links TRGV9 to TRGJP. The germline CDR1 and CDR2 sequences are GITISATS and ISYDGTV (reference sequence). The CDR3 runs to 16 residues. The CDR3 spells CALWEVNELGKEIKVF. The CDR3 region has the DNA TGTGCCTTGTGGGAGGTCAACGAGTTGGGCAAAGAAATCAAGGTATTT.

Note on this clone: A far larger clone lies a single base away; this is likely a read error. At the DNA level, this CDR3 is encoded by other sequences in the same sample as well. The chain recombines TRGV9 with TRGJ1 or TRGJ2. The J gene was missing in TCRdb and was found by matching the end of the DNA to germline. The CDR3 extends over 18 amino acids. Germline V lookup: CDR1 GITISATS, CDR2 ISYDGTV (reference sequence). V shed 0 bases and J 0 bases; nucleotides not matched to a gene: 14. The CDR3 protein is CALWEVRYGCPNYYKKLF. The CDR3 nucleotides are TGTGCCTTGTGGGAGGTGAGGTATGGATGCCCGAATTATTATAAGAAACTCTTT.